This is a list of T cell receptor beta chains from one sample in a study of cytomegalovirus exposure and HLA in healthy donors. This table comes from immunoSEQ multiplex PCR, and its TCRdb copy is limited to in-frame clones, with some not included. The sample includes some 110,000 clones, 65% to 80% of them seen just once. Material for sequencing was PBMCs. These receptors originate from a woman aged 45-65 years in good health and CMV-seropositive. Each CDR3 is given with its conserved first and last residue. A D gene is named only where the DNA matches it firmly. Not every row has a clone size; where given, it reads once, few, many or a size class.

v_gene: TRBV19; abundance: -; d_gene: TRBD2; j_gene: TRBJ2-3; CDR3aa: CASSARASGGAADTQYF; CDR3nt: TGTGCCAGTAGTGCCCGCGCTAGCGGGGGGGCCGCAGATACGCAGTATTTT
v_gene: TRBV7-9; abundance: -; d_gene: -; j_gene: TRBJ1-4; CDR3aa: CASSLERGGAGTNEKLFF; CDR3nt: TGTGCCAGCAGCTTAGAGCGGGGAGGGGCAGGAACTAATGAAAAACTGTTTTTT
v_gene: TRBV7-2; abundance: few; d_gene: -; j_gene: TRBJ2-7; CDR3aa: CASSLVTTNYEQYF; CDR3nt: TGTGCCAGCAGCTTAGTGACAACGAACTACGAGCAGTACTTC
v_gene: TRBV19; abundance: -; d_gene: TRBD1; j_gene: TRBJ1-6; CDR3aa: CASRDRGSPPLHF; CDR3nt: TGTGCCAGTAGGGACAGGGGTTCGCCACCCCTCCACTTT
v_gene: TRBV5-1; abundance: -; d_gene: TRBD1; j_gene: TRBJ2-1; CDR3aa: CASSSYPGQGDTRGYEQFF; CDR3nt: TGCGCCAGCAGCTCTTATCCGGGACAGGGGGATACTCGGGGTTATGAGCAGTTCTTC
v_gene: TRBV7-2; abundance: once; d_gene: -; j_gene: TRBJ1-6; CDR3aa: CASSLGGGIPSPLHF; CDR3nt: TGTGCCAGCAGCTTAGGTGGAGGTATCCCTTCGCCCCTCCACTTT
v_gene: TRBV4-3; abundance: few; d_gene: -; j_gene: TRBJ1-6; CDR3aa: CASNNGRHGPFPLHF; CDR3nt: TGCGCCAGCAACAATGGGCGACACGGCCCTTTTCCCCTCCACTTT
v_gene: TRBV7-2; abundance: -; d_gene: TRBD1; j_gene: TRBJ2-3; CDR3aa: CASSLAQGARDTQYF; CDR3nt: TGTGCCAGCAGCTTAGCACAGGGGGCGAGAGATACGCAGTATTTT
v_gene: TRBV7-9; abundance: once; d_gene: TRBD1; j_gene: TRBJ1-6; CDR3aa: CASSPGGASPLHF; CDR3nt: TGTGCCAGCAGTCCAGGGGGTGCTTCACCCCTCCACTTT
v_gene: TRBV5-1; abundance: -; d_gene: TRBD2; j_gene: TRBJ2-7; CDR3aa: CASSSGTSGLSEQYF; CDR3nt: TGCGCCAGCAGCTCAGGGACTAGCGGCCTTAGCGAGCAGTACTTC
v_gene: TRBV4-3; abundance: -; d_gene: TRBD2; j_gene: TRBJ2-3; CDR3aa: CASSQMTLTSGDTDTQYF; CDR3nt: TGCGCCAGCAGCCAAATGACTCTGACTAGCGGGGACACAGATACGCAGTATTTT
v_gene: TRBV7-3; abundance: -; d_gene: TRBD1; j_gene: TRBJ2-3; CDR3aa: CASSPGTGGADTQYF; CDR3nt: TGTGCCAGCAGCCCCGGGACAGGGGGCGCGGATACGCAGTATTTT
v_gene: TRBV6-6; abundance: few; d_gene: -; j_gene: TRBJ2-5; CDR3aa: CASTLLETQYF; CDR3nt: TGTGCCAGCACCCTGTTAGAGACCCAGTACTTC
v_gene: TRBV28; abundance: -; d_gene: -; j_gene: TRBJ2-5; CDR3aa: CASSPYQETQYF; CDR3nt: TGTGCCAGCAGCCCTTACCAAGAGACCCAGTACTTC
v_gene: TRBV28; abundance: -; d_gene: TRBD2; j_gene: TRBJ2-3; CDR3aa: CASSLFQRGVPSTDTQYF; CDR3nt: TGTGCCAGCAGTTTGTTCCAGCGGGGGGTCCCGAGCACAGATACGCAGTATTTT
v_gene: TRBV7-2; abundance: -; d_gene: -; j_gene: TRBJ2-1; CDR3aa: CASSLGLYNEQFF; CDR3nt: TGTGCCAGCAGCTTAGGTCTCTACAATGAGCAGTTCTTC
v_gene: TRBV7-2; abundance: -; d_gene: TRBD1; j_gene: TRBJ2-1; CDR3aa: CASSFRDRYNEQFF; CDR3nt: TGTGCCAGCAGCTTTCGGGACAGGTACAATGAGCAGTTCTTC
v_gene: TRBV6-1; abundance: -; d_gene: -; j_gene: TRBJ1-2; CDR3aa: CASSTVRQANYGYTF; CDR3nt: TGTGCCAGCAGTACCGTTAGACAGGCTAACTATGGCTACACCTTC
v_gene: TRBV4-1; abundance: -; d_gene: TRBD2; j_gene: TRBJ2-5; CDR3aa: CASSDSGGEETQYF; CDR3nt: TGCGCCAGCAGCGACAGCGGGGGTGAAGAGACCCAGTACTTC
v_gene: TRBV28; abundance: -; d_gene: TRBD2; j_gene: TRBJ2-7; CDR3aa: CASSLGLAYYEQYF; CDR3nt: TGTGCCAGCAGTTTGGGACTAGCTTACTACGAGCAGTACTTC
v_gene: TRBV5-4; abundance: once; d_gene: -; j_gene: TRBJ1-2; CDR3aa: CASSLQGPYGCTF; CDR3nt: TGTGCCAGCAGCTTGCAGGGGCCCTATGGCTGCACCTTC